This is a list of T cell receptor beta chains from one sample in a study of T cells in tumors after PD-1 blockade. Generated by immunoSEQ multiplex PCR, the TCRdb table keeps only in-frame clones and is missing some. In the table there are 45,000 to 60,000 clones, around four fifths of which are singletons. The material sequenced was PBMCs, taken before anti-PD-1 therapy. The receptors stem from a human donor with advanced basal cell or squamous cell carcinoma (not recorded which). The CDR3 runs from the conserved cysteine through the conserved F or W. The D gene is left open where the match is weak. The size field is filled for only some rows; it gives once, few, many or a size class.

cdr3_nt,cdr3_aa,d_call,j_call,v_call,clone_size
TGTGCCAGCACCCCTGCCTCCCGTGCCTCCGGGAGCAATCAGCCCCAGCATTTT,CASTPASRASGSNQPQHF,NA,TRBJ1-5,TRBV28,NA
TGTGCCAGCAGTTCGGGGGGGGACAGGGCCACAGATACGCAGTATTTT,CASSSGGDRATDTQYF,NA,TRBJ2-3,TRBV27,once
TGTGCCAGCAGTTTTACCGGTGGGGGAAACACCATATATTTT,CASSFTGGGNTIYF,NA,TRBJ1-3,TRBV6-6,NA
TGTGCCAGCAGCCAAAGACGGGACAGGGGCCCCTACGAGCAGTTCTTC,CASSQRRDRGPYEQFF,TRBD1,TRBJ2-1,TRBV3-1/TRBV3-2,NA
TGTGCCAGCAGTTACTTGGGAGGGGACGGGGCCAACGTCCTGACTTTC,CASSYLGGDGANVLTF,TRBD2,TRBJ2-6,TRBV6-6,NA
TGTGCCAGTAGTACACCTAAAGGGGGCAGCGGGTCTGGAAACACCATATATTTT,CASSTPKGGSGSGNTIYF,TRBD1,TRBJ1-3,TRBV19,NA
TGTGCCAGCAGCACGCTTACAGAGATCTACGAGCAGTACTTC,CASSTLTEIYEQYF,NA,TRBJ2-7,TRBV28,NA
TGTGCCATCAGTGAGTCAGAAGGATCTCGGTATGGCTACACCTTC,CAISESEGSRYGYTF,NA,TRBJ1-2,TRBV10-3,NA
TGTGCCATCAGTGAGGCGGCAGGCAACTATGGCTACACCTTC,CAISEAAGNYGYTF,NA,TRBJ1-2,TRBV10-3,NA
TGTGCCAGCAGTGAATATAAATCCGGGACAGGGGGCTGGGAGACCCAGTACTTC,CASSEYKSGTGGWETQYF,TRBD1,TRBJ2-5,TRBV2,NA
TGTGCCAGCAGTGAATGGGGGGCAACTGGGGCCAACGTCCTGACTTTC,CASSEWGATGANVLTF,NA,TRBJ2-6,TRBV2,medium-sized
TGTGCCAGCAGCGTAGGTCTTCGGAGCGGGGGACAAGAGACCCAGTACTTC,CASSVGLRSGGQETQYF,TRBD2,TRBJ2-5,TRBV9,NA
TGTGCCAGCAGCGCAAGGACTTATTCCTACGGCTTTTTGAACTTC,CASSARTYSYGFLNF,NA,TRBJ2-7,TRBV7-9,NA
TGCACCAGCAGCCAAGATCGTGCGCAGCTGAACACTGAAGCTTTCTTT,CTSSQDRAQLNTEAFF,NA,TRBJ1-1,TRBV1,NA
TGTGCCAGTATGGGGGGGATCAATCAGCCCCAGCATTTT,CASMGGINQPQHF,NA,TRBJ1-5,TRBV19,NA
TGTGCCAGTAGTATCGTGTTGTTGAACACTGAAGCTTTCTTT,CASSIVLLNTEAFF,NA,TRBJ1-1,TRBV19,NA
TGTGCCAGTAGTTATACATCGGACACTGAAGCTTTCTTT,CASSYTSDTEAFF,NA,TRBJ1-1,TRBV19,NA
TGCGCCAGCAGCCAAGATCTAGCGGGAGATAAGTACGAGCAGTACTTC,CASSQDLAGDKYEQYF,TRBD2,TRBJ2-7,TRBV4-1,NA
TGTGCCAGCATCACGACCTTACACACTGAAGCTTTCTTT,CASITTLHTEAFF,NA,TRBJ1-1,TRBV2,few
TGTGCCAGCAGTGAAGCGCTTCAGGGATTAGGCTACACCTTC,CASSEALQGLGYTF,NA,TRBJ1-2,TRBV2,NA
TGTGCCAGCAGCTGGGGACAGGGCGACGAGCAGTACTTC,CASSWGQGDEQYF,TRBD1,TRBJ2-7,TRBV5-6,NA
TGTGCCACCAGCAGAGGTAGCGGGAGCTTCCACAATGAGCAGTTCTTC,CATSRGSGSFHNEQFF,TRBD2,TRBJ2-1,TRBV15,NA
TGTGCCAGCAGCTTGCACAGACTCAGCAATCAGCCCCAGCATTTT,CASSLHRLSNQPQHF,NA,TRBJ1-5,TRBV5-6,NA
TGTGCCAGCAGCCCAGGGAAGGACAGGGGGGATGGCTACACCTTC,CASSPGKDRGDGYTF,TRBD1,TRBJ1-2,TRBV3-1/TRBV3-2,NA
TGTGCCAGCAGCTTAGGGGAGGGGACTGGAAACACCATATATTTT,CASSLGEGTGNTIYF,NA,TRBJ1-3,TRBV7-9,NA
TGTGCCAGCAGTTTAAGGAAGGGGGGGCTCGGAGCTGAAGCTTTCTTT,CASSLRKGGLGAEAFF,NA,TRBJ1-1,TRBV27,NA
TGCGCCAGCAGCTCAATTGGAGGGTATGAAAAACTGTTTTTT,CASSSIGGYEKLFF,NA,TRBJ1-4,TRBV5-1,NA
TGTGCCAGCAGCCACTCTCGGGCGGTAGCGGGGGGGGAGACCCAGTACTTC,CASSHSRAVAGGETQYF,TRBD2,TRBJ2-5,TRBV3-1/TRBV3-2,NA
TGCGCCAGCAGCCAAGATCTCAGCGGGAAGAATGAGCAGTTCTTC,CASSQDLSGKNEQFF,TRBD2,TRBJ2-1,TRBV4-1,few
TGTGCCAGCAGCAAGAGGGGAACAGCCACCGGGGAGCTGTTTTTT,CASSKRGTATGELFF,NA,TRBJ2-2,TRBV7-9,NA
TGTGCCAGCAGCGGTTCTTTCACACTTGGGGGCTACACCTTC,CASSGSFTLGGYTF,NA,TRBJ1-2,TRBV5-6,NA
TGCGCCAGCAGCTTGGAAGGGGACTCCTACGAGCAGTACTTC,CASSLEGDSYEQYF,NA,TRBJ2-7,TRBV5-1,few
TGTGCCAGCAGCCCGACGGGCTCTGGTCTCTATGGCTACACCTTC,CASSPTGSGLYGYTF,NA,TRBJ1-2,TRBV7-8,NA
TGTGCCAGCAGCTTGTTCCCTGGTAGGGGACAGAACAATGAGCAGTTCTTC,CASSLFPGRGQNNEQFF,TRBD1,TRBJ2-1,TRBV5-4,NA
TGTGCCGCGGAGAACACTGAAGCTTTCTTT,CAAENTEAFF,NA,TRBJ1-1,TRBV27,NA
TGTGCCAGCGCACCGAGGACCGCGTCCCCTGAAGCTTTCTTT,CASAPRTASPEAFF,NA,TRBJ1-1,TRBV9,NA
TGTGCCAGTAGTGGCTCCACAGCAGCTAACTATGGCTACACCTTC,CASSGSTAANYGYTF,NA,TRBJ1-2,TRBV19,NA
TGTGCCAGCAGCATAGCGGACATACCAGCTAACTATGGCTACACCTTC,CASSIADIPANYGYTF,NA,TRBJ1-2,TRBV13,NA
TGCGCCAGCAGCGACCGGGACACAGTGGATACGCAGTATTTT,CASSDRDTVDTQYF,NA,TRBJ2-3,TRBV4-1,once
TGCAGTGCTAGGCAGGGCAACGAGCAGTACTTC,CSARQGNEQYF,NA,TRBJ2-7,TRBV20-1,NA
TGTGCCAGCAGCCAAAGCGGACAGCAACTCCACTTT,CASSQSGQQLHF,NA,TRBJ1-6,TRBV2,few
TGTGCCAGCAGCGAGATGACAGGACTACAAGAGACCCAGTACTTC,CASSEMTGLQETQYF,NA,TRBJ2-5,TRBV3-1/TRBV3-2,few
TGTGCCAGCAGTTTATCGAGACCGACAGAGTATGGCTACACCTTC,CASSLSRPTEYGYTF,NA,TRBJ1-2,TRBV27,NA
TGCAGCGTTCGGACCACGGCGAGCACCGGGGAGCTGTTTTTT,CSVRTTASTGELFF,NA,TRBJ2-2,TRBV29-1,NA
TGTGCCAGCAGTTACAGTCAGGGGGCGTTGAATGAGCAGTTCTTC,CASSYSQGALNEQFF,TRBD1,TRBJ2-1,TRBV6-5,NA
TGTGCCATCAGTGGGTCAGCAAATAGCAATCAGCCCCAGCATTTT,CAISGSANSNQPQHF,NA,TRBJ1-5,TRBV10-3,NA
TGTGCCAGCAGCCCGTATTCGGGCACGCAGTATTTT,CASSPYSGTQYF,NA,TRBJ2-3,TRBV7-2,NA
TGTGCCAGCTCACCAGGGGGACGGGTATATTCACCCCTCCACTTT,CASSPGGRVYSPLHF,NA,TRBJ1-6,TRBV18,few
TGCAGCGCCAGACAGGGGGTTAACTATGGCTACACCTTC,CSARQGVNYGYTF,TRBD1,TRBJ1-2,TRBV29-1,NA
TGTGCCAGCAGCCCAATGAACAGAGACTATGGCTACACCTTC,CASSPMNRDYGYTF,NA,TRBJ1-2,TRBV7-8,NA
TGTGCCAGCAGCCTCGGACACCGGTGGGGCTACACCTTC,CASSLGHRWGYTF,NA,TRBJ1-2,TRBV14,few